This TCR beta chain came from a study of immune characterization of retroperitoneal liposarcoma. The CDR3 sequence is 14 residues long. J lost 6 bases, V lost 6 bases, and 5 bases had no gene match. TCRdb reprocessed the PCR reads via MiXCR and lists one record per CDR3 protein. The repertoire includes 8,500 to 14,000 distinct CDR3 sequences, about 50% of them detected once, and 10% sits in the top ten. There are a few counts of this clonotype. The sequenced material came from tumor tissue. This chain joins TRBV12-3 or TRBV12-4 and TRBJ2-1, with TRBD2 matching over 10 bases. The sequence was obtained from a female donor with retroperitoneal liposarcoma. CDR3 sequence: CASRLAGRFNEQFF. The CDR3 DNA reads as TGTGCCAGCAGACTAGCGGGGAGATTCAATGAGCAGTTCTTC.